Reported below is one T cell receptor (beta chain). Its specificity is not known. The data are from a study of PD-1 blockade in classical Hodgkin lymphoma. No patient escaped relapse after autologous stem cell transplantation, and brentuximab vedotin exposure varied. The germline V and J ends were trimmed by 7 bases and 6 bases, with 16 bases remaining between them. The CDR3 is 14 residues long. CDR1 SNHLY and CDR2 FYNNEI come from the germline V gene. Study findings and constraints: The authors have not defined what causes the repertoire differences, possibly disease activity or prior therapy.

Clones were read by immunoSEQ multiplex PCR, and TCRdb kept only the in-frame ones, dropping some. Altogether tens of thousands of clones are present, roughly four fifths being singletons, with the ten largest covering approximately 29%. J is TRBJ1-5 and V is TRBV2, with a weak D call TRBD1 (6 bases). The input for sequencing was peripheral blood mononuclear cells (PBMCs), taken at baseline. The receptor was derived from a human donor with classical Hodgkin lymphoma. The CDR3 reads CASTEVQGGQPQHF. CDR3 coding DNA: TGTGCCAGCACCGAGGTACAGGGCGGTCAGCCCCAGCATTTT.